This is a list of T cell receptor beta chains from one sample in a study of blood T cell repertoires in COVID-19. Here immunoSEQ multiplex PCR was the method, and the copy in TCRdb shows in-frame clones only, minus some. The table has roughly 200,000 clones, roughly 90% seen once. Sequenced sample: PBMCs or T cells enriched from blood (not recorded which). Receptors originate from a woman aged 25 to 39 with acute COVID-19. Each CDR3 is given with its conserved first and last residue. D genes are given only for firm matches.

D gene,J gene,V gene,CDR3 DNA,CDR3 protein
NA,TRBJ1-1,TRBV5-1,TGCGCCAGCAGCCCAGTGGGCGCTGAAGCTTTCTTT,CASSPVGAEAFF
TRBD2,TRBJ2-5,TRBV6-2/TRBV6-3,TGTGCCAGCAGTTACGCGCTAGCGGGCCTCCAAGAGACCCAGTACTTC,CASSYALAGLQETQYF
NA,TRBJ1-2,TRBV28,TGTGCCAGCAGTTCGAACCTCAGGGGCCTGTATGGCTACACCTTC,CASSSNLRGLYGYTF
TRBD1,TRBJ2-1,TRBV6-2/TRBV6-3,TGTGCCAGCAGTTCCCTCTACAGGGGCCATGAGCAGTTCTTC,CASSSLYRGHEQFF
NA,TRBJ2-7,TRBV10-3,TGTGCCATCAGTGGCCAACAGGGTTCTCCCTACGAGCAGTACTTC,CAISGQQGSPYEQYF
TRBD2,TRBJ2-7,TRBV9,TGTGCCAGCAGCGTCGCGGGACTAGCGGGCGAGCAGTACTTC,CASSVAGLAGEQYF
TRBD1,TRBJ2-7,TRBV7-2,TGTGCCAGCAGCTTAAGGGGTGGTGACAGGGACGAGCAGTACTTC,CASSLRGGDRDEQYF
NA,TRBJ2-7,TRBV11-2,TGTGCCAGCAGCAGTAGACAGGCTTCCTACGAGCAGTACTTC,CASSSRQASYEQYF
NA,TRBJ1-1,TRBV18,TGTGCCAGCTCACCAGGGGAGTTCAACACTGAAGCTTTCTTT,CASSPGEFNTEAFF
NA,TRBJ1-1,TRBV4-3,TGCGCCAGCAGCTCAGAGGGCGGGACTGAAGCTTTCTTT,CASSSEGGTEAFF
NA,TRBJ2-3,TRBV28,TGTGCCAGCAGTTGGAAAGAGGGTACAGATACGCAGTATTTT,CASSWKEGTDTQYF
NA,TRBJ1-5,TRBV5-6,TGTGCCAGCAGCTTGTGGGGGCGAAATCAGCCCCAGCATTTT,CASSLWGRNQPQHF
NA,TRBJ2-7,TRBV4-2,TGTGCCAGCAGCCAAGTTTATAGGCAGGGTCAGACGGGCGAGCAGTACTTC,CASSQVYRQGQTGEQYF
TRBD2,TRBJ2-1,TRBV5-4,TGTGCCAGCAGCTCATCTCCACCTACTAGCGGGGGTGTCGATGAGCAGTTCTTC,CASSSSPPTSGGVDEQFF
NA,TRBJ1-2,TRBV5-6,TGTGCCAGCAGCTTCCCTACGTCAGGGGATTTCTTC,CASSFPTSGDFF
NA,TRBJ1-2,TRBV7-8,TGTGCCAGCAGCCAAACAGGGACGGTTTATGGCTACACCTTC,CASSQTGTVYGYTF
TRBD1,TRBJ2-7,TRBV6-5,TGTGCCAGCAGTTACTCTCCGGACAGGACCTACGAGCAGTACTTC,CASSYSPDRTYEQYF
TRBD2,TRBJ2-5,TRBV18,TGTGCCAGCTCACCATCTTCGAGGACTAGCGGGGGAGGAGAGACCCAGTACTTC,CASSPSSRTSGGGETQYF
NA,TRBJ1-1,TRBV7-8,TGTGCCAGCAGCTTAGTCGGGGGAGGTACTGAAGCTTTCTTT,CASSLVGGGTEAFF
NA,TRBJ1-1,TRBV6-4,TGTGCCAGCCGGTCACAGGGGAACACTGAAGCTTTCTTT,CASRSQGNTEAFF
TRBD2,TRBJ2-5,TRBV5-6,TGTGCCAGCACCCCTAGGGGGGCTAGCGGGTTGTACGAGACCCAGTACTTC,CASTPRGASGLYETQYF
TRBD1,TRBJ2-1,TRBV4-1,TGCGCCAGCAGCCGAGGGACAGGGGTAGCAGCCTACAATGAGCAGTTCTTC,CASSRGTGVAAYNEQFF
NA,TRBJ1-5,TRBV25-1,TGTGCCAGCAGTAGGATCGGAGACAATCAGCCCCAGCATTTT,CASSRIGDNQPQHF
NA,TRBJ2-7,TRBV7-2,TGTGCCAGCAGCTTAATCGGGACATTCTACGAGCAGTACTTC,CASSLIGTFYEQYF
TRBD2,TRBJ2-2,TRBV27,TGTGCCAGCAGTTTTTTAAGCGGGGGGACTTACACCGGGGAGCTGTTTTTT,CASSFLSGGTYTGELFF
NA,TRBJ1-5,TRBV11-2,TGTGCCAGCAGCTTAGAGGGGGCTCGCGATCAGCCCCAGCATTTT,CASSLEGARDQPQHF
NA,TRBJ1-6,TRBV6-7,TGTGCCAGCAGTTACTCGGACAGTTCTCGTTCACCCCTCCACTTT,CASSYSDSSRSPLHF
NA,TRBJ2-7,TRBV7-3,TGTGCCAGCAGCTTAATTAAGGAGGACCACCAATACGAGCAGTACTTC,CASSLIKEDHQYEQYF